Reported below is one TCR beta chain. Germline V gene data show CDR1 as LGHDT and CDR2 as YNNKEL (reference sequence). The germline V and J ends were trimmed by 0 bases and 3 bases, with 11 bases remaining between them. The CDR3 sequence is 16 residues long. These data belong to a study of blood T cell repertoires in COVID-19. Sequenced by immunoSEQ multiplex PCR; TCRdb stores in-frame clones only, minus some. The sample consists of about 260,000 clones, 80% to 90% of them appearing once. This chain connects TRBV3-1 (or the pseudogene TRBV3-2) to TRBJ2-2; D is undetermined. This TCR derives from a woman in her thirties or forties who had recovered from COVID-19. Source material: peripheral blood. The CDR3 sequence: CASSQERSLDTGELFF. The CDR3 DNA sequence: TGTGCCAGCAGCCAAGAGCGGAGCTTGGACACCGGGGAGCTGTTTTTT.